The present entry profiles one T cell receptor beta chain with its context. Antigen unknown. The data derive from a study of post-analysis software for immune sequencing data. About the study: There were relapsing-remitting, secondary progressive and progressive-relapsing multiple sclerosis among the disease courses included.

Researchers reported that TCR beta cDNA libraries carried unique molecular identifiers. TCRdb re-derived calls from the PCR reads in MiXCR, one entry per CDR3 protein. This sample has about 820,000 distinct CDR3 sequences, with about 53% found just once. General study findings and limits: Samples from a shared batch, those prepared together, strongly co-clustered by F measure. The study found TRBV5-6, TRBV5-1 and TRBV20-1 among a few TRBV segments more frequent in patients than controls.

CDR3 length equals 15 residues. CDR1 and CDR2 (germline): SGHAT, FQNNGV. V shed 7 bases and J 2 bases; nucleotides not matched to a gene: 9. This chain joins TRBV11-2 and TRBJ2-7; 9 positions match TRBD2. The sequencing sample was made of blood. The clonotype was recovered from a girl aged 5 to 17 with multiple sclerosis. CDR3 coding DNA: TGTGCCAGCAACCTAGGGGCGGGGGGGACCTACGAGCAGTACTTC. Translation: CASNLGAGGTYEQYF.